This T cell receptor (beta chain) was identified in a study of cytomegalovirus exposure and HLA in healthy donors. Study-level information: The study placed approximately 78% of its approximately 360 genotyped donors in the Caucasian-associated ancestry cluster.

The study's findings and limits: Several of the most significant clusters were apparently associated with common viral pathogens in a later analysis. The study recorded 164 TCR beta chains that were cytomegalovirus-associated.

Germline CDR1 is SEHNR and CDR2 is FQNEAQ (reference sequence). The CDR3 runs 11 residues. Concerning this clone: The antigen is unknown.

Both 60 Vbeta primers and 13 Jbeta primers went into the PCR. As handled by the study authors: A follow-up analysis tallied 70 million to 80 million unique TCR beta chains, roughly 11 million shared. The data were produced by immunoSEQ multiplex PCR, yet TCRdb's version contains in-frame clones alone and is incomplete. The V and J calls and clone size come from that table; D and trimming were worked out from the DNA. Of around 120,000 clones in the sample, over 70% are singletons; the top ten hold 2.6%. The TCR sequence derives from a woman in her fifties or sixties in good health and CMV-seropositive. The chain joins TRBV7-9 to TRBJ2-7, with a weak D call TRBD2 (5 bases). Sequencing was done on a sample of PBMCs. The CDR3 region is CAEAVVYEQYF. Written as DNA, the CDR3 is TGTGCGGAGGCGGTCGTCTACGAGCAGTACTTC.